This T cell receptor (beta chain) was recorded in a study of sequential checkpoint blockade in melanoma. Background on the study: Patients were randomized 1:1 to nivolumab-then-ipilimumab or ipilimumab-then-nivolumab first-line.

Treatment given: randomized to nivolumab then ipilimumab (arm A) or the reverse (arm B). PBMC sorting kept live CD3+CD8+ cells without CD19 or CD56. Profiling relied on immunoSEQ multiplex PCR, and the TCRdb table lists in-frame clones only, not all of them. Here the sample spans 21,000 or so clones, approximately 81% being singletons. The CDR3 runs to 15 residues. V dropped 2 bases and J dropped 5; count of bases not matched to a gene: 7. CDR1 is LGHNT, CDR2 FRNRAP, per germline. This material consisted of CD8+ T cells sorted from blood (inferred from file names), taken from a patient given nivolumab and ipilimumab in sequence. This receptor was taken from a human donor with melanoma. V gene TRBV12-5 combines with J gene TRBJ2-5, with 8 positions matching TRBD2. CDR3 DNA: TGTGCTAGTGGTTTGTGGGCCCGACTAGCGGAGACCCAGTACTTC. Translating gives CASGLWARLAETQYF.